The 10 T cell receptor beta chains given below trace back to one sample, sequenced in a study of CD8 T cells in Susac syndrome. RNA amounts of roughly 0.45 to 1 ug underwent reverse transcription with random hexamers. TCRdb analysed the immunoSEQ multiplex PCR reads with MiXCR anew, one entry per CDR3 protein. The sample contains around 200,000 distinct CDR3 sequences, 95% of which appear only once. Sample: CD4+ T cells from PBMCs. Receptors originate from a human donor in good health.

The J gene is TRBJ2-2, the V gene TRBV9; no clear D. V was trimmed by 1 base and J by 5 bases, leaving 6 bases between them. The CDR3 is made up of 13 amino acids. The germline gives CDR1 SGDLS, CDR2 YYNGEE. The CDR3 here is CASSVWRTGELFF. The CDR3 DNA sequence: TGTGCCAGCAGCGTATGGCGGACCGGGGAGCTGTTTTTT. Based on the CDR3 plus reference TRBV9 and TRBJ2-2, the full variable domain is DSGVTQTPKHLITATGQRVTLRCSPRSGDLSVYWYQQSLDQGLQFLIQYYNGEERAKGNILERFSAQQFPDLHSELNLSSLELGDSALYFCASSVWRTGELFFGEGSRLTVL.

The rearrangement links TRBV3-1 to TRBJ1-1, with TRBD1 matching over 7 bases. J was trimmed by 6 bases and V by 3 bases; bases with no gene match: 10. Germline CDR1 is LGHDT and CDR2 is YNNKEL (reference sequence). The CDR3 is 15 residues long. The CDR3 DNA follows: TGTGCCAGCAGCCACGCTGCAGGGGGTAGCGCTGAAGCTTTCTTT. As protein: CASSHAAGGSAEAFF.

The chain joins TRBV5-4 to TRBJ2-1; TRBD2 might be the D (5 bases). V was trimmed by 3 bases and J by 0 bases, leaving 16 bases between them. CDR1 is SGHNT and CDR2 is YYREEE in the germline V gene (reference sequence). This CDR3 region has 17 residues. CDR3 loop: CASSSGELLSSYNEQFF. The DNA of the CDR3 is TGTGCCAGCAGCTCCGGGGAGTTGTTGAGCTCCTACAATGAGCAGTTCTTC.

V usage is TRBV6-5 and J usage is TRBJ2-1; the D gene is possibly TRBD1 (6 bases). V was clipped by 5 bases and J by 12 bases, with 14 bases between them. The CDR3 spans 12 residues. The germline V gene encodes CDR1 MNHEY and CDR2 SVGAGI. The CDR3, as DNA: TGTGCCAGCAGTACTACAGGGAAGTCGCAGTTCTTC. Protein: CASSTTGKSQFF.

The table lists this clonotype with a count of one. The CDR3 DNA reads as TGTGCCAGCAGTGGAAAGGTGTCGAACTACGAGCAGTACTTC. Its protein is CASSGKVSNYEQYF. The chain is built from TRBV25-1 and TRBJ2-7; D not resolved. The CDR3 is made up of 14 amino acids. Germline CDR1 and CDR2: MGHDK and SYGVNS. Trimming pared 4 bases from V and 3 bases from J, leaving 13 bases between.

A single count supports this clonotype. This chain joins TRBV2 and TRBJ2-5; 13 nucleotides match TRBD2. CDR3 size: 20 residues. V dropped 5 bases and J dropped 5; count of bases not matched to a gene: 20. Germline CDR1 SNHLY, CDR2 FYNNEI. CDR3 in amino acids: CASSISGARTSGRGGETQYF. DNA of the CDR3: TGTGCCAGCAGTATTTCGGGAGCAAGGACTAGCGGGAGAGGCGGCGAGACCCAGTACTTC.

V and J are TRBV12-3 or TRBV12-4 and TRBJ2-3; D gene uncertain. V shed 0 bases and J shed 6 bases, with 10 bases lying between them. This CDR3 region has 14 residues. The chain's CDR3 is CASSLAAGGDTQYF. In DNA form, the CDR3 reads TGTGCCAGCAGTTTAGCGGCTGGTGGCGATACGCAGTATTTT.

V is TRBV10-3 and J is TRBJ2-3; D may correspond to TRBD1 or TRBD2 (5 bases each). Germline CDR1 ENHRY, CDR2 SYGVKD. The CDR3 is 14 residues long. Trimming removed 2 bases at V and 1 base at J, with 7 bases between. The CDR3 DNA is TGTGCCATCAGTGAGGGGGACGGCACAGATACGCAGTATTTT. The encoded protein is CAISEGDGTDTQYF.

J is TRBJ2-7 and V is TRBV4-2, with 8 bases fitting TRBD2. Germline assignment: CDR1 LGHNA and CDR2 YNFKEQ. The junction had 10 bases not matched to a gene; V was cut back by 4 bases and J by 5 bases. The CDR3 contains 15 residues. CDR3 amino acids: CASSPSGVREDEQYF. Here the CDR3 DNA reads TGTGCCAGCAGCCCTTCTGGGGTGCGGGAGGACGAGCAGTACTTC.

The gene calls are TRBV2 and TRBJ2-5; 9 nucleotides agree with TRBD1. The CDR3 has 15 residues. The V gene's germline CDR1 is SNHLY and CDR2 FYNNEI. V shed 6 bases, J shed 1 base, and the junction held 6 bases outside the gene matches. The DNA for the CDR3 is TGTGCCAGCAGGAGGGACAGGGCATCCCAAGAGACCCAGTACTTC. Residues: CASRRDRASQETQYF.